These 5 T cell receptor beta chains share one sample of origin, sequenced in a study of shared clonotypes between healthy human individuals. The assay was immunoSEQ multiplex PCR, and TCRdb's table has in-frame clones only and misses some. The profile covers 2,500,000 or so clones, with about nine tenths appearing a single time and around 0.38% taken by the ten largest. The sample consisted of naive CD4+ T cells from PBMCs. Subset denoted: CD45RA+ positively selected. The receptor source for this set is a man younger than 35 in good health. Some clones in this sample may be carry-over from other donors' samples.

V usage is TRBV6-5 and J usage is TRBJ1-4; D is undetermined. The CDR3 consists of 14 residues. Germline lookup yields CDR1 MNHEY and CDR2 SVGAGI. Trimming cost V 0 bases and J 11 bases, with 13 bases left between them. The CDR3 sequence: CASSYSSMVAKLFF. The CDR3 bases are TGTGCCAGCAGTTACTCGAGTATGGTGGCTAAACTGTTTTTT.

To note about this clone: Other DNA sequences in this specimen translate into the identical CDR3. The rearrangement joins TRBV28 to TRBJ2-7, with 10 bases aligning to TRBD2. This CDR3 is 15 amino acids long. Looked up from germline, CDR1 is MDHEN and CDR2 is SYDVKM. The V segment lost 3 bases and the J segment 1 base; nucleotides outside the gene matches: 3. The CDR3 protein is CASSFWTSGSYEQYF. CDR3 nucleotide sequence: TGTGCCAGCAGTTTCTGGACTAGCGGATCCTACGAGCAGTACTTC.

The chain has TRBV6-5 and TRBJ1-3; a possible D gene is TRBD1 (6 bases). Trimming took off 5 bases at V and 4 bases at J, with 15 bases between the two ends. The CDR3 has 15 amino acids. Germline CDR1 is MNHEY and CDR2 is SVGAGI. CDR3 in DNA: TGTGCCAGCAGTCAATCTACAGGGAAGGGAAACACCATATATTTT. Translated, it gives CASSQSTGKGNTIYF.

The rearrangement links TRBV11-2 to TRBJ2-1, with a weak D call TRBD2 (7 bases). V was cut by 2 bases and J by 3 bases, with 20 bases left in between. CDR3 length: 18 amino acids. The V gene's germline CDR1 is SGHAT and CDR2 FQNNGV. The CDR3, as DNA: TGTGCCAGCAGCTTATTCCAATTGTTGGGGGGGCACTACAATGAGCAGTTCTTC. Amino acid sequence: CASSLFQLLGGHYNEQFF.

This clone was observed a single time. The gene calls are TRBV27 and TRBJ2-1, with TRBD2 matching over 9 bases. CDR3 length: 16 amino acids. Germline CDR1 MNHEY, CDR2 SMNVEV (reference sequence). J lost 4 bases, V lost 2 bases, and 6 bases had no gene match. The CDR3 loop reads CASSLIGGGVYNEQFF. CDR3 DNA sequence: TGTGCCAGCAGTTTAATTGGCGGGGGGGTTTACAATGAGCAGTTCTTC.